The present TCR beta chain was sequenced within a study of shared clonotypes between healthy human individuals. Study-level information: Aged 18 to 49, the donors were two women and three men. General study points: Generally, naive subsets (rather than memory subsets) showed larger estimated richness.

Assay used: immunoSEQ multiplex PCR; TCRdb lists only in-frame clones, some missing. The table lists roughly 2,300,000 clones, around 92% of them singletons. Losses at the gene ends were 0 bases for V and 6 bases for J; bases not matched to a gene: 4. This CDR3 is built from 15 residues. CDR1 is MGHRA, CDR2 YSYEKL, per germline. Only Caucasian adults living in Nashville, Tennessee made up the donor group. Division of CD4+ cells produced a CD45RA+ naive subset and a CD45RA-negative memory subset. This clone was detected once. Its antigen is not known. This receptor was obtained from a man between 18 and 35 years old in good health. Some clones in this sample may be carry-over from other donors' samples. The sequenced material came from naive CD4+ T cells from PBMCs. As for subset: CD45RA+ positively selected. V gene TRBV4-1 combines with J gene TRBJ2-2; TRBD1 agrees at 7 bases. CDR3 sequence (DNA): TGCGCCAGCAGCCAAGACAGGGGGTTTGCCGGGGAGCTGTTTTTT. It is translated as CASSQDRGFAGELFF.